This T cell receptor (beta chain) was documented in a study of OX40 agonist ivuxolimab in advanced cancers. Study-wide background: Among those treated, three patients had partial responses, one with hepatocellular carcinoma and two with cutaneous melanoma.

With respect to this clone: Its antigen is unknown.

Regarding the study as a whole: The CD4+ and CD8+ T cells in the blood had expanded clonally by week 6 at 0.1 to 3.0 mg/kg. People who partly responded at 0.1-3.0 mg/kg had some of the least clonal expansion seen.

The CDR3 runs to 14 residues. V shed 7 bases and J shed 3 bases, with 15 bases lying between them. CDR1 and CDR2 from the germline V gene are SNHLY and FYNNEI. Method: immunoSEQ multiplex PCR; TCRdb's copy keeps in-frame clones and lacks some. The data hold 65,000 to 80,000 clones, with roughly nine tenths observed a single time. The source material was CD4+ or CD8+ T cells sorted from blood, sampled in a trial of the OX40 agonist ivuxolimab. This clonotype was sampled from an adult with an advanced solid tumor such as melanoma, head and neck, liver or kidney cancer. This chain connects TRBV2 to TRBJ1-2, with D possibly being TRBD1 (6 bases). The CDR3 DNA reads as TGTGCCAGCATACCTAGTACAGGGTACTATGGCTACACCTTC. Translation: CASIPSTGYYGYTF. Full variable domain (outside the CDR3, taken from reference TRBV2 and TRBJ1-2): EPEVTQTPSHQVTQMGQEVILRCVPISNHLYFYWYRQILGQKVEFLVSFYNNEISEKSEIFDDQFSVERPDGSNFTLKIRSTKLEDSAMYFCASIPSTGYYGYTFGSGTRLTVV.